This T cell receptor (beta chain) was obtained from a study of a mutant IDH1 vaccine in newly diagnosed glioma. Study as a whole: The study gave patients eight vaccinations in weeks 1, 3, 5, 7, 11, 15, 19, 23. Vaccination followed radiotherapy alone by 4-6 weeks, or accompanied temozolomide cycles.

Study results and limitations: Altogether, 80% to 95% of patients exhibited vaccine-induced immune responses.

This CDR3 spans 13 amino acids. Germline V lookup: CDR1 ENHRY, CDR2 SYGVKD. Unmatched junction bases numbered 10, after V lost 4 bases and J lost 14 bases. Remarks on this clone: The antigen is undetermined.

Generated by immunoSEQ multiplex PCR, the TCRdb table keeps only in-frame clones and is missing some. The sample lists 25,000 to 35,000 clones, around 89% seen once, with approximately 2.3% in the top ten. Time point denoted: week 23, last vaccination. Doses consisted of 300 ug of mutant IDH1 20-mer peptide each, paired with topical imiquimod. The rearrangement joins TRBV10-3 to TRBJ1-2; 10 nucleotides line up with TRBD1. The material was PBMCs, obtained from a glioma patient whose treatment included an IDH1 peptide vaccine. This TCR came from a middle-aged man with glioma. CDR3 nucleotides: TGTGCCATCAGTGCGGAGACAGGGGGCCACTTGACCTTC. It yields the protein CAISAETGGHLTF.